This TCR beta chain was sequenced in a study of cytotoxic CD8 clonotypes in ibrutinib-treated CLL. Trimming shortened V by 5 bases and J by 3 bases, and 17 bases separated the two germline ends. The CDR3 covers 17 residues. CDR1 is SGHTA, CDR2 FQGNSA, per germline. TCRdb's table, derived via immunoSEQ multiplex PCR, lists solely in-frame clones and lacks some. The data show approximately 210,000 clones, approximately 72% seen once. The receptor was derived from a human donor with chronic lymphocytic leukemia. The specimen was PBMCs, collected after 24 months of ibrutinib treatment. The V call is TRBV7-2, the J call TRBJ2-6; weak D call: TRBD1 (5 bases). This chain's CDR3 is CASSQAFQGGGANVLTF. DNA for the CDR3: TGTGCCAGCAGCCAGGCCTTTCAGGGTGGTGGGGCCAACGTCCTGACTTTC.